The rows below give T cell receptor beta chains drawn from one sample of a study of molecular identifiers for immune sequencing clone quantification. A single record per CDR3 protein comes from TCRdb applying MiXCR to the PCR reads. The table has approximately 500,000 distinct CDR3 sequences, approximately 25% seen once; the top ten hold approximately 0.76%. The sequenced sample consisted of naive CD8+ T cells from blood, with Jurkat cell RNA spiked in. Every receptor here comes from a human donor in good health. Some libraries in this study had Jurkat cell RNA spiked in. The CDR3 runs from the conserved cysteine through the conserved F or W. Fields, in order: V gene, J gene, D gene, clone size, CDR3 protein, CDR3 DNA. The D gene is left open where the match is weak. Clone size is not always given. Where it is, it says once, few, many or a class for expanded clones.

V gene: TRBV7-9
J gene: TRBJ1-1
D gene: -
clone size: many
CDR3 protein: CASSPWGAANTEAFF
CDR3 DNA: TGTGCCAGCAGCCCCTGGGGGGCCGCGAACACTGAAGCTTTCTTT

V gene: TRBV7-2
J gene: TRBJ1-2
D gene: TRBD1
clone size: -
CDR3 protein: CASSSGQGDNYGYTF
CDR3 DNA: TGTGCCAGCAGCTCAGGACAGGGGGATAACTATGGCTACACCTTC

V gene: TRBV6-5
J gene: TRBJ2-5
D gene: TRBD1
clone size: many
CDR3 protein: CASSYSFRGQDRTQYF
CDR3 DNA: TGTGCCAGCAGTTACTCGTTTCGGGGACAGGATCGGACCCAGTACTTC

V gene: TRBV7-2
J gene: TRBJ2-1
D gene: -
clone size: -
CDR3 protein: CASSLVSHNEQFF
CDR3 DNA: TGTGCCAGCAGCTTAGTGAGTCACAATGAGCAGTTCTTC

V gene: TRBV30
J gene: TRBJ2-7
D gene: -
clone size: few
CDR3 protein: CAWSVVDYEQYF
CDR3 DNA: TGTGCCTGGAGTGTAGTGGACTACGAGCAGTACTTC

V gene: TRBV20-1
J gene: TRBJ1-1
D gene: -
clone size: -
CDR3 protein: CSARPIDLNTEAFF
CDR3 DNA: TGCAGTGCTAGGCCCATTGATTTGAACACTGAAGCTTTCTTT

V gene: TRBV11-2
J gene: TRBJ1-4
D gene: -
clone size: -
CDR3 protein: CASSLDQGTNEKLFF
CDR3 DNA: TGTGCCAGCAGCTTAGATCAGGGCACTAATGAAAAACTGTTTTTT

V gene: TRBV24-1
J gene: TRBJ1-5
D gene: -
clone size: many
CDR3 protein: CATSLDSPNQPQHF
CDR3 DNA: TGTGCCACCAGTTTGGACAGCCCAAATCAGCCCCAGCATTTT

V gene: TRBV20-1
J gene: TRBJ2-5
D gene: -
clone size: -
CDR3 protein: CSARDNRLLGETQYF
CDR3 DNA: TGCAGTGCTAGGGATAATCGACTGCTAGGAGAGACCCAGTACTTC

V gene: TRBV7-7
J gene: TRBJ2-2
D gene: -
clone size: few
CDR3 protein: CASSPQGRNTGELFF
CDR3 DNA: TGTGCCAGCAGCCCGCAGGGGAGGAACACCGGGGAGCTGTTTTTT

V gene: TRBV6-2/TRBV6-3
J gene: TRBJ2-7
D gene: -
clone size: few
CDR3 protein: CASNIAGTPYEQYF
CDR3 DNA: TGTGCCAGCAACATCGCCGGGACCCCCTACGAGCAGTACTTC

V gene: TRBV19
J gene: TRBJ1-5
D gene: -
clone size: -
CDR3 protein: CASSLGEGNQPQHF
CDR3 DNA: TGTGCCAGTAGCCTAGGGGAGGGCAATCAGCCCCAGCATTTT

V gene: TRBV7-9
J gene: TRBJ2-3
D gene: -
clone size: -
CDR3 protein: CASTHWEFRGTQYF
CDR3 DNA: TGTGCCAGCACCCATTGGGAGTTTCGAGGTACGCAGTATTTT

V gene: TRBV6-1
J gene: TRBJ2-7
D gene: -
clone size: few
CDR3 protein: CASSEEPHRVSSYEQYF
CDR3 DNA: TGTGCCAGCAGTGAAGAGCCCCACAGGGTAAGCTCCTACGAGCAGTACTTC

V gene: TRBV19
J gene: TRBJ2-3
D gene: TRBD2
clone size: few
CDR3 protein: CASSTGERLAGGEDTQYF
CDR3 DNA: TGTGCCAGTAGTACGGGGGAACGACTAGCGGGAGGCGAAGATACGCAGTATTTT

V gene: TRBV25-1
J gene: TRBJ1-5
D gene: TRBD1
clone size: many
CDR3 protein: CASTRDSYSNQPQHF
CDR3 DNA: TGTGCCAGCACCAGGGACAGTTATAGCAATCAGCCCCAGCATTTT

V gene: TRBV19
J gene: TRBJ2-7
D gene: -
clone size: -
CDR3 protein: CASSIDGGASYEQYF
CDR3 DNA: TGTGCCAGTAGTATAGACGGCGGAGCCTCCTACGAGCAGTACTTC

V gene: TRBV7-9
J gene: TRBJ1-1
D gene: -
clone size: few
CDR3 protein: CASSPISRGMTEAFF
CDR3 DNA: TGTGCCAGCAGCCCGATTAGCCGGGGGATGACTGAAGCTTTCTTT

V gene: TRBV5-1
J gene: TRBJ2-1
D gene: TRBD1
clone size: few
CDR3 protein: CASSQGTGGVSSYNEQFF
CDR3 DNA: TGCGCCAGCAGCCAAGGGACAGGGGGCGTCAGCTCCTACAATGAGCAGTTCTTC

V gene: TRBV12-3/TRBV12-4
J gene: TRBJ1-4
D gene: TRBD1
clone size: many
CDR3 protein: CASSPDRVKEKLFF
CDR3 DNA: TGTGCCAGCAGTCCGGACAGGGTAAAGGAAAAACTGTTTTTT

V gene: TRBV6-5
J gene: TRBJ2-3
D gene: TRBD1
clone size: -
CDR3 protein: CASTPGGIGWQGLTDTQYF
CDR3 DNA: TGTGCCAGCACCCCAGGGGGCATAGGATGGCAGGGGCTCACAGATACGCAGTATTTT

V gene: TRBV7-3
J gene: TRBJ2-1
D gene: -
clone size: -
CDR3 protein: CASSPRGDPYNEQFF
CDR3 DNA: TGTGCCAGCAGCCCGAGGGGGGACCCCTACAATGAGCAGTTCTTC

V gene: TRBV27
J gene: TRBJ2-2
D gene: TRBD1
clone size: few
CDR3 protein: CATYPTGVTGELFF
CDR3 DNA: TGTGCCACATACCCGACAGGGGTCACCGGGGAGCTGTTTTTT

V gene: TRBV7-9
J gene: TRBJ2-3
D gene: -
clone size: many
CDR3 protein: CASRGASLPPYTQYF
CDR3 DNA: TGTGCCAGCAGGGGAGCTAGCCTTCCCCCATATACGCAGTATTTT

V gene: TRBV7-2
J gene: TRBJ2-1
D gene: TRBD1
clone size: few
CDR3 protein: CASSFRTGGYNEQFF
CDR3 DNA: TGTGCCAGCAGCTTCAGGACAGGGGGCTACAATGAGCAGTTCTTC

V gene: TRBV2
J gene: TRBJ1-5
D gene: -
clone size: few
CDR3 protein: CASSDTGYSNQPQHF
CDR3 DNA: TGTGCCAGCAGTGACACCGGTTATAGCAATCAGCCCCAGCATTTT

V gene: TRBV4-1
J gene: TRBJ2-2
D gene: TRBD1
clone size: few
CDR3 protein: CASSHRGTGEIGELFF
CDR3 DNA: TGCGCCAGCAGCCACCGGGGGACAGGGGAGATTGGGGAGCTGTTTTTT

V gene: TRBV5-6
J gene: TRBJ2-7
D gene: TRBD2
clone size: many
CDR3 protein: CASSYPLAVDPDEQYF
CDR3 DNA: TGTGCCAGCAGCTACCCACTAGCGGTCGATCCCGACGAGCAGTACTTC

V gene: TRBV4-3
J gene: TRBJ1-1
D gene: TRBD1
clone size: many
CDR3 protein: CASSKQGRFIDTEAFF
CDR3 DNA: TGCGCCAGCAGCAAACAGGGGCGGTTTATCGACACTGAAGCTTTCTTT

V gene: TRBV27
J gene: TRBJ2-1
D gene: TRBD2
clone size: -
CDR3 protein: CASSQLAGAYYNEQFF
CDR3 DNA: TGTGCCAGCAGTCAACTAGCGGGGGCCTACTACAATGAGCAGTTCTTC

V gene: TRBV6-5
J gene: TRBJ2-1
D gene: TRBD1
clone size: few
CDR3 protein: CASSYSPGTAVYNEQFF
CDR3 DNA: TGTGCCAGCAGTTACTCGCCGGGGACAGCCGTCTACAATGAGCAGTTCTTC

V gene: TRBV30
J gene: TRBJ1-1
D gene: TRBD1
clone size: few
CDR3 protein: CAWGRDRINMNTEAFF
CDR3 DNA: TGTGCCTGGGGCCGGGACAGAATAAACATGAACACTGAAGCTTTCTTT

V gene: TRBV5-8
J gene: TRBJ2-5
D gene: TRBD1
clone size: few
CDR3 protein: CASSQGDETQYF
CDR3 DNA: TGTGCCAGCAGCCAGGGGGATGAGACCCAGTACTTC

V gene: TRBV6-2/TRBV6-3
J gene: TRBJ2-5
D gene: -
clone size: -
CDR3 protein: CASSYVGQQETQYF
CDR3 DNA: TGTGCCAGCAGTTACGTGGGGCAGCAAGAGACCCAGTACTTC

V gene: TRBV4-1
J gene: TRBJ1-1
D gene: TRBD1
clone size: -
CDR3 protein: CASSQFGQGGNTEAFF
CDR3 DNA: TGCGCCAGCAGCCAATTCGGACAGGGGGGAAACACTGAAGCTTTCTTT

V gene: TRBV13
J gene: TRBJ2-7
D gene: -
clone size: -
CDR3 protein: CASSLAEAHEQYF
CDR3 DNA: TGTGCCAGCAGCTTAGCGGAGGCGCACGAGCAGTACTTC

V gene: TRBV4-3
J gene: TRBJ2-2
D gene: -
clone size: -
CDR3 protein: CASSQDRSNTGELFF
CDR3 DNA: TGCGCCAGCAGCCAAGATAGATCGAACACCGGGGAGCTGTTTTTT

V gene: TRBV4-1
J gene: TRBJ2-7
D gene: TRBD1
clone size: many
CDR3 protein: CASSHRDRKYEQYF
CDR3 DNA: TGCGCCAGCAGCCACAGGGACAGGAAATACGAGCAGTACTTC

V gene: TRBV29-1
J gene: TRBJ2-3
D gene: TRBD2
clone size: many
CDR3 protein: CSVELVTGGFTDTQYF
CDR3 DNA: TGCAGCGTTGAGTTAGTGACGGGAGGATTCACAGATACGCAGTATTTT

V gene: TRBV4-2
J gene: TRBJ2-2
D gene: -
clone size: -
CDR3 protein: CASSQDFNTGELFF
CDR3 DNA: TGTGCCAGCAGCCAAGATTTCAACACCGGGGAGCTGTTTTTT

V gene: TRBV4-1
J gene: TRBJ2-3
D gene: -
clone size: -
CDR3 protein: CASSQDAQGLASTDTQYF
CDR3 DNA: TGCGCCAGCAGCCAAGATGCGCAGGGTTTAGCGAGCACAGATACGCAGTATTTT

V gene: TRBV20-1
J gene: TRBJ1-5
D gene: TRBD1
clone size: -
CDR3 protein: CSARMSGGYPPQHF
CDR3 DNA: TGCAGTGCTAGAATGTCAGGGGGCTACCCGCCCCAGCATTTT

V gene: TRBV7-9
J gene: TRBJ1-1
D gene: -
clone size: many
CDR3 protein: CASSQLGGVAEAFF
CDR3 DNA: TGTGCCAGCAGCCAGCTGGGGGGAGTGGCTGAAGCTTTCTTT

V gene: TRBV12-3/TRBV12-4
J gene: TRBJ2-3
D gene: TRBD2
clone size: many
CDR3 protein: CASSTGQWSSGGDPGDTQYF
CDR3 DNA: TGTGCCAGCAGTACTGGACAGTGGTCTAGCGGGGGAGACCCGGGAGATACGCAGTATTTT

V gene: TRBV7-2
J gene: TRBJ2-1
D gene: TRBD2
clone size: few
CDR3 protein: CASSLVRLAGVEQFF
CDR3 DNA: TGTGCCAGCAGCTTAGTGAGGCTAGCGGGAGTGGAGCAGTTCTTC

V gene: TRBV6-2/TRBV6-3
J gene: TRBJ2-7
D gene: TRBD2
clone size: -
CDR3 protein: CASSATFGLAGVCF
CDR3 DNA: TGTGCCAGCAGCGCCACCTTCGGACTAGCGGGAGTGTGCTTC